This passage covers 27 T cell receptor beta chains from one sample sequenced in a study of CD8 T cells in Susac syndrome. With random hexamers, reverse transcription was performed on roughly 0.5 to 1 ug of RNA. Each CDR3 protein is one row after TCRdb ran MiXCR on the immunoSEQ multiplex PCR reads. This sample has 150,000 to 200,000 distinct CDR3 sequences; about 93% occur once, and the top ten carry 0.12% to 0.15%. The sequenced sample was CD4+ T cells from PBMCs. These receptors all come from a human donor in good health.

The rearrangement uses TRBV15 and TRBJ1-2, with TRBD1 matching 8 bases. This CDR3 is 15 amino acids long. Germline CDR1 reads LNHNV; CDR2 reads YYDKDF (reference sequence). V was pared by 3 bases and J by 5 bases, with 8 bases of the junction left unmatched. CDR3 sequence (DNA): TGTGCCACCAGCAGTGGACAGGGATACTCATATGGCTACACCTTC. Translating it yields CATSSGQGYSYGYTF.

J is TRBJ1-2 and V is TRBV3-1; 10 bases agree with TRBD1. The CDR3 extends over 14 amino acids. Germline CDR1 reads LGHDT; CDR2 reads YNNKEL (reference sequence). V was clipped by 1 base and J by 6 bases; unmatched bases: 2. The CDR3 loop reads CASSQGDRGNGYTF. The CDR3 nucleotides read TGTGCCAGCAGCCAAGGGGACAGGGGCAATGGCTACACCTTC.

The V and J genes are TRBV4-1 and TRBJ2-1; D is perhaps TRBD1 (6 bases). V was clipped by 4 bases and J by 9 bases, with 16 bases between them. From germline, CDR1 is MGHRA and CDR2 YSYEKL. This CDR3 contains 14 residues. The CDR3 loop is CASSPRGWAFEQFF. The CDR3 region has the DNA TGCGCCAGCAGCCCGAGGGGGTGGGCTTTTGAGCAGTTCTTC.

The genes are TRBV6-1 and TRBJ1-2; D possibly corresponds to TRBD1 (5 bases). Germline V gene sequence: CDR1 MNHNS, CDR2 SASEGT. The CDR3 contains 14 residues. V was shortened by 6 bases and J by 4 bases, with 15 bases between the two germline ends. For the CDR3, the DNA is TGTGCCAGCAGGGCCTTTGGACACCCCTATGGCTACACCTTC. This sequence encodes CASRAFGHPYGYTF.

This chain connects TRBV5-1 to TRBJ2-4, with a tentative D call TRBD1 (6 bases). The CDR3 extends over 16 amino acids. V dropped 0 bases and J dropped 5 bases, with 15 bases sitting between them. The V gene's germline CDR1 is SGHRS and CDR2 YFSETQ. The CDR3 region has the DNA TGCGCCAGCAGCTTGGCGGCAACATCAGGGGAAAACATTCAGTACTTC. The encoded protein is CASSLAATSGENIQYF.

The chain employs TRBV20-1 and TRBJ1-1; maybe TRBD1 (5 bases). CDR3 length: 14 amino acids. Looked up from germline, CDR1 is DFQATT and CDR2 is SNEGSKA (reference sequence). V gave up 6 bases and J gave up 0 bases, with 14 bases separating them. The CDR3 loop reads CSAPPGHLNTEAFF. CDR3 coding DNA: TGCAGTGCCCCCCCCGGACACTTGAACACTGAAGCTTTCTTT.

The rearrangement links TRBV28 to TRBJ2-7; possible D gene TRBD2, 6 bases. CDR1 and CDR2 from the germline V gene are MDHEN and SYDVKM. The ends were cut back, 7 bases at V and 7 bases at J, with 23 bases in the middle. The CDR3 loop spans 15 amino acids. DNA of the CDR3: TGTGCCAGCACCCTGCCGGGCAGGGCTGGGGGGGAGCAGTACTTC. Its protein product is CASTLPGRAGGEQYF.

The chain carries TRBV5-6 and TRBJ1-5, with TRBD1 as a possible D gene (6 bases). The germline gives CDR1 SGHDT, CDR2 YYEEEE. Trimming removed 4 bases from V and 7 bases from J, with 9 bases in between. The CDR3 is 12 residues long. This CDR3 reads CASSRQDQPQHF. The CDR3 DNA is TGTGCCAGCAGCCGACAGGACCAGCCCCAGCATTTT.

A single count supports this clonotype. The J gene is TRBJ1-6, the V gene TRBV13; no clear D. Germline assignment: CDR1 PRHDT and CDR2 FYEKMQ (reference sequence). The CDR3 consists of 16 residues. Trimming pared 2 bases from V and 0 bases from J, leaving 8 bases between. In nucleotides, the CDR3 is TGTGCCAGCAGCTTATCTACCAGCTCCTATAATTCACCCCTCCACTTT. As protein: CASSLSTSSYNSPLHF.

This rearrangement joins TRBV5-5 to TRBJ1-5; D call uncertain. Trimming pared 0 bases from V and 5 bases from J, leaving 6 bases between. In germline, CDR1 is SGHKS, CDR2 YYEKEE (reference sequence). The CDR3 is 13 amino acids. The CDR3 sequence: CASSLADDQPQHF. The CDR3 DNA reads TGTGCCAGCAGCTTGGCGGACGATCAGCCCCAGCATTTT. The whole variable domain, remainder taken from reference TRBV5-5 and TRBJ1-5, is DAGVTQSPTHLIKTRGQQVTLRCSPISGHKSVSWYQQVLGQGPQFIFQYYEKEERGRGNFPDRFSARQFPNYSSELNVNALLLGDSALYLCASSLADDQPQHFGDGTRLSIL.

The CDR3 loop is CAISGGQGATGANVLTF. The CDR3 DNA follows: TGTGCCATCAGTGGGGGTCAGGGGGCAACTGGGGCCAACGTCCTGACTTTC. V and J are TRBV10-3 and TRBJ2-6; 8 nucleotides align to TRBD1. Germline V gene sequence: CDR1 ENHRY, CDR2 SYGVKD. V lost 4 bases and J lost 2; bases outside the gene matches: 7. The CDR3 loop spans 17 amino acids.

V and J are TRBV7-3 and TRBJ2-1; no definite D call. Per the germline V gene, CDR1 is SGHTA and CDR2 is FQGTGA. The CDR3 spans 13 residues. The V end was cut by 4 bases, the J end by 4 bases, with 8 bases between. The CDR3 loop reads CASSSIGYNEQFF. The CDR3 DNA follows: TGTGCCAGCAGCTCTATCGGATACAATGAGCAGTTCTTC. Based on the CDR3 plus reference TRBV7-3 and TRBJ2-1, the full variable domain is GAGVSQTPSNKVTEKGKYVELRCDPISGHTALYWYRQSLGQGPEFLIYFQGTGAADDSGLPNDRFFAVRPEGSVSTLKIQRTERGDSAVYLCASSSIGYNEQFFGPGTRLTVL.

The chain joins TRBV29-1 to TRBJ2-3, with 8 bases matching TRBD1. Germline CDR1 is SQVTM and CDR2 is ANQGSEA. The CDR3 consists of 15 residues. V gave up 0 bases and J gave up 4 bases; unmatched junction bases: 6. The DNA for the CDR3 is TGCAGCGTTGAAGATCAGGGCAGGGGGCCAGATACGCAGTATTTT. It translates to CSVEDQGRGPDTQYF.

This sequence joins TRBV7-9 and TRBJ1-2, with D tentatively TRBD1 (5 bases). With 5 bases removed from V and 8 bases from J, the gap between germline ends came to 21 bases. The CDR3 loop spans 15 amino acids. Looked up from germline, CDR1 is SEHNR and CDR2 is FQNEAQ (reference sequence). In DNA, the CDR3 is TGTGCCAGCAGCCCCTACGAGGGGACTACCGGAGGCTACACCTTC. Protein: CASSPYEGTTGGYTF.

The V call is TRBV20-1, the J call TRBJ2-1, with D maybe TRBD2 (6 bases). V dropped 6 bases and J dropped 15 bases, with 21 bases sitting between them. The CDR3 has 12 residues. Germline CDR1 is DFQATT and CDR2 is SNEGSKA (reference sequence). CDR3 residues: CSARDSQRPGFF. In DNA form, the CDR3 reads TGCAGTGCCAGGGACTCCCAACGCCCCGGGTTCTTC.

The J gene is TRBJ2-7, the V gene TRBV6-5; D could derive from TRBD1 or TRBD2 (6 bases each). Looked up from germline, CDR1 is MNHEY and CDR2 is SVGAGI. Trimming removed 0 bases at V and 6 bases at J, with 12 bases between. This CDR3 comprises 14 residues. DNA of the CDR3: TGTGCCAGCAGTTACTCACGGGGGCGCGGCGAGCAGTACTTC. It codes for CASSYSRGRGEQYF.

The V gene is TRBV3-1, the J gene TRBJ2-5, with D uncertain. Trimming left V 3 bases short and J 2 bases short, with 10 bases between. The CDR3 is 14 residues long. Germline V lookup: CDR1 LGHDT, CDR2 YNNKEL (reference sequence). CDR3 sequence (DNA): TGTGCCAGCAGCCAGCAGGTGGCGCAAGAGACCCAGTACTTC. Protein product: CASSQQVAQETQYF.

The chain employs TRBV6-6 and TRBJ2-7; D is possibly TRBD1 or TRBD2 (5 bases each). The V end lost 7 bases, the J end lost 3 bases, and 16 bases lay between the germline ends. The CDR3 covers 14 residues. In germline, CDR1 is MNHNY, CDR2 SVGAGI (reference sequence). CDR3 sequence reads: CASNPRGLIYEQYF. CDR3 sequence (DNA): TGTGCCAGCAACCCGAGGGGCTTGATCTACGAGCAGTACTTC.

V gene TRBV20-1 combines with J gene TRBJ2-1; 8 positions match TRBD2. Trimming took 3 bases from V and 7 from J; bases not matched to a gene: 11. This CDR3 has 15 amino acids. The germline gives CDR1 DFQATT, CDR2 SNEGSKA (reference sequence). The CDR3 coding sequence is TGCAGTGCTAGTTGGGAGCGGGGGCAGGGGAATGAGCAGTTCTTC. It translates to CSASWERGQGNEQFF.

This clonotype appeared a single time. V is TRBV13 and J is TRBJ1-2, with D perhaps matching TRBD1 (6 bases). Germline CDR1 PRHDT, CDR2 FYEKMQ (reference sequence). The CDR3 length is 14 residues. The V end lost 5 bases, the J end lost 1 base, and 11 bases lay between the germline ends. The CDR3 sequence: CASSRGGGNYGYTF. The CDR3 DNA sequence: TGTGCCAGCAGCCGAGGAGGGGGTAACTATGGCTACACCTTC.

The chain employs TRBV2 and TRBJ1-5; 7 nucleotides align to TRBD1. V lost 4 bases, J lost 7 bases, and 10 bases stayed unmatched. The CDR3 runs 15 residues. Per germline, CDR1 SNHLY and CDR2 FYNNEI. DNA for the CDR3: TGTGCCAGCAGTGGAGACAGGGCCCCTTCCCAGCCCCAGCATTTT. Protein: CASSGDRAPSQPQHF.

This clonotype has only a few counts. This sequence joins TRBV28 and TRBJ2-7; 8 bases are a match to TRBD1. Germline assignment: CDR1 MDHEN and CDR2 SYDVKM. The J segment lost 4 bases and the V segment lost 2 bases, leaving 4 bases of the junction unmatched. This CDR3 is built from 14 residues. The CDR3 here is CASSLTGQGYEQYF. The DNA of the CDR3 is TGTGCCAGCAGTTTAACAGGACAGGGTTACGAGCAGTACTTC.

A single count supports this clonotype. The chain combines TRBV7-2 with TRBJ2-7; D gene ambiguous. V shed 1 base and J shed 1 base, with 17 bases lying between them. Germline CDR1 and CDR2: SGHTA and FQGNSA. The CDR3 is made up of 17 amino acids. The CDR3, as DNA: TGTGCCAGCAGCTTAGTCCCTTCAGGTACCCTATCCTACGAGCAGTACTTC. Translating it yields CASSLVPSGTLSYEQYF.

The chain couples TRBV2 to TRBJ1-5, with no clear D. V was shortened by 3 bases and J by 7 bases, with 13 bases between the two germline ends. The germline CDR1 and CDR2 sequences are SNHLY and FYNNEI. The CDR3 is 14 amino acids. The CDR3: CASSDLEVEQPQHF. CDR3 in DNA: TGTGCCAGCAGTGATTTGGAGGTGGAACAGCCCCAGCATTTT.

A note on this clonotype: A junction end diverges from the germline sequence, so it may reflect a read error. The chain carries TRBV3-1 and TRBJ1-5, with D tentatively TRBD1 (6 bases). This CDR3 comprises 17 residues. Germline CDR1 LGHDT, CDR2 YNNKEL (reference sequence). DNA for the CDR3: TGTGCCAGCAGTCAAGGGGGATACTGGGAAAGCAATCAGCCCCAGCATTTT. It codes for CASSQGGYWESNQPQHF.

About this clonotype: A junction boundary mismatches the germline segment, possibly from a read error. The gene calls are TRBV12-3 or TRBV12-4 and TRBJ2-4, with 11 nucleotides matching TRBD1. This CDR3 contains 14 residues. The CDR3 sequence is CAGSRTGGADIQYF. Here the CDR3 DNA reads TGTGCCGGCAGTCGGACAGGGGGCGCGGACATTCAGTACTTC.

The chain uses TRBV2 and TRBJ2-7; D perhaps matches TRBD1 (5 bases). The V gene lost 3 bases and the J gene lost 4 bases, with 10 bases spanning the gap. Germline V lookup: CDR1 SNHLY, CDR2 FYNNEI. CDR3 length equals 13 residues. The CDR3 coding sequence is TGTGCCAGCAGTGACAGGGAATATTACGAGCAGTACTTC. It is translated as CASSDREYYEQYF.